The text below deals with one TCR beta chain. Unmatched junction bases numbered 7, after V lost 7 bases and J lost 6 bases. Germline-derived CDR1 and CDR2 are WSHSY and SAAADI. The CDR3 spans 14 residues. Genomic DNA of every subset was divided equally among multiple immunoSEQ plates. The table came from immunoSEQ multiplex PCR; TCRdb's copy has only in-frame clones and leaves some out. The table lists about 2 million clones, 85% to 95% of them singletons, with roughly 0.13% in the top ten. The data were obtained in a study of shared clonotypes between healthy human individuals. V and J are TRBV10-2 and TRBJ1-5; 9 nucleotides line up with TRBD1. Sequencing was done on a sample of naive CD4+ T cells sorted from blood. Subset of the sample: CD45RA+ positively selected. The receptor was derived from a man younger than 35 in good health. The CDR3 DNA is TGCGCCAGCACCTCGGGACAGGGAAGTCAGCCCCAGCATTTT. Its protein is CASTSGQGSQPQHF.